Below, 21 T cell receptor beta chains from the same sample are listed, as sequenced in a study of read filtering for tumor transcriptome and immune sequencing. From 400 to 450 ng of RNA, a library with molecular barcoded alpha/delta and beta/gamma adaptors was made. A single record per CDR3 protein comes from TCRdb applying MiXCR to the reads. The sample carries around 41,000 distinct CDR3 sequences, 12% recorded once. The sequenced material came from a population of CD138-negative cells sorted from bone marrow. The receptors stem from a donor at least 40 years old with multiple myeloma.

Many counts were recorded for this clonotype. This chain links TRBV20-1 with TRBJ2-7, with D possibly being TRBD1 or TRBD2 (5 bases each). The CDR3 has 15 amino acids. V dropped 0 bases and J dropped 2 bases, with 14 bases sitting between them. Germline CDR1 is DFQATT and CDR2 is SNEGSKA (reference sequence). CDR3 sequence: CSAREQERGTYEQYF. For the CDR3, the DNA is TGCAGTGCTAGAGAGCAGGAGAGGGGAACCTACGAGCAGTACTTC.

Comments on this clonotype: A clone one base away is much larger, so this may be a read error. V is TRBV7-2 and J is TRBJ2-5; D is ambiguous. The CDR3 consists of 13 residues. Germline V gene lookup returns CDR1 SGHTA and CDR2 FQGNSA. Here the CDR3 DNA reads TGTGCCAGCAGCCCGTCGCTCCAAGGGACCCAGTACTTC. It yields the protein CASSPSLQGTQYF. Drawing the rest from reference TRBV7-2 and TRBJ2-5, the complete variable domain is GAGVSQSPSNKVTEKGKDVELRCDPISGHTALYWYRQSLGQGLEFLIYFQGNSAPDKSGLPSDRFSAERTGGSVSTLTIQRTQQEDSAVYLCASSPSLQGTQYFGPGTRLLVL.

Concerning this clonotype: This may stem from a read error, because a much larger clone lies one nucleotide away. The V gene is TRBV4-2, the J gene TRBJ2-1; D is unresolved. The V gene lost 11 bases and the J gene lost 3 bases, with 17 bases spanning the gap. Germline CDR1 is LGHNA and CDR2 is YNFKEQ. The CDR3 runs to 14 residues. CDR3 sequence (DNA): TGTGCCGCCAAGGGAAGCGCCAACTACAATGAGCAGTTCTTC. Its protein product is CAAKGSANYNEQFF.

This clonotype was counted at least ten times. This sequence joins TRBV20-1 and TRBJ2-7; unclear D gene. The CDR3 loop spans 13 amino acids. Germline CDR1 reads DFQATT; CDR2 reads SNEGSKA (reference sequence). V was trimmed by 1 base and J by 4 bases, leaving 11 bases between them. CDR3 DNA sequence: TGCAGTGCTAGAGGTGCCACGAAATACGAGCAGTACTTC. This sequence encodes CSARGATKYEQYF.

This clonotype occurred many times. The rearrangement uses TRBV20-1 and TRBJ1-4, with D unclear. CDR1 DFQATT and CDR2 SNEGSKA come from the germline V gene (reference sequence). The CDR3 length is 11 residues. V was clipped by 6 bases and J by 8 bases, with 10 bases between them. The CDR3 reads CSAPAYEKLFF. CDR3 coding DNA: TGCAGTGCCCCTGCTTACGAAAAACTGTTTTTT.

By frequency in the sample, this clonotype is medium-sized. The rearrangement uses TRBV10-3 and TRBJ2-1; D gene uncertain. The CDR3 spans 11 residues. Between the trimmed V and J ends, which lost 7 bases and 8 bases, there was a span of 9 bases. From germline, CDR1 is ENHRY and CDR2 SYGVKD. CDR3 DNA sequence: TGTGCCATCACCGCGAATGATGAGCAGTTCTTC. This sequence encodes CAITANDEQFF.

This clonotype appeared many times. The V gene is TRBV7-2, the J gene TRBJ2-1; maybe TRBD2 (5 bases). The CDR3 is 15 residues long. Germline-derived CDR1 and CDR2 are SGHTA and FQGNSA. The germline V and J ends were trimmed by 6 bases and 3 bases, with 15 bases remaining between them. The CDR3 loop is CASRGWVGSYNEQFF. The CDR3 DNA reads as TGTGCCAGCAGGGGATGGGTAGGGAGCTACAATGAGCAGTTCTTC.

This clonotype was seen ten or more times. The chain uses TRBV7-2 and TRBJ2-1; 11 bases are a match to TRBD1. With V trimmed by 3 bases and J by 5 bases, 9 bases remained unmatched. CDR1 and CDR2 from the germline V gene are SGHTA and FQGNSA. This CDR3 comprises 17 residues. CDR3 in amino acids: CASSFPGTGGANNEQFF. The CDR3, as DNA: TGTGCCAGCAGCTTCCCTGGGACAGGGGGGGCTAACAATGAGCAGTTCTTC.

There are many counts of this clonotype. The chain carries TRBV5-5 and TRBJ1-4; 7 bases match TRBD1. Looked up from germline, CDR1 is SGHKS and CDR2 is YYEKEE (reference sequence). This CDR3 has 14 residues. V was clipped by 3 bases and J by 13 bases; unmatched bases: 12. The CDR3 region has the DNA TGTGCCAGCAGCTCGATACAGGGGTCGGGGGGACTGTTTTTT. Its translation: CASSSIQGSGGLFF.

This clonotype has ten or more counts. V gene TRBV28 combines with J gene TRBJ1-2; D remains unclear. The length of the CDR3 is 15 residues. CDR1 is MDHEN, CDR2 SYDVKM, per germline. The V end lost 2 bases, the J end lost 0 bases, and 10 bases lay between the germline ends. CDR3 amino acids: CASSLTANANYGYTF. The CDR3 nucleotides read TGTGCCAGCAGTTTAACGGCCAACGCTAACTATGGCTACACCTTC.

This clonotype showed up many times. The J gene is TRBJ2-7, the V gene TRBV7-2, with D perhaps TRBD1 or TRBD2 (6 bases each). The CDR3 has 14 amino acids. Trimming stripped 4 bases from V and 2 bases from J, with 12 bases between. Germline CDR1 is SGHTA and CDR2 is FQGNSA. CDR3 nucleotide sequence: TGTGCCAGCAGCTCAGATAGGGGGGCCTACGAGCAGTACTTC. The encoded protein is CASSSDRGAYEQYF.

This clonotype has a count of ten or more. J is TRBJ2-3 and V is TRBV7-2; TRBD1 agrees at 8 bases. J was trimmed by 11 bases and V by 5 bases; bases with no gene match: 15. CDR1 SGHTA and CDR2 FQGNSA come from the germline V gene. This CDR3 contains 15 residues. The DNA for the CDR3 is TGTGCCAGCAGCCGACAGGGGTCCCTGACTGTTGGGCAGTATTTT. Protein product: CASSRQGSLTVGQYF. Supplemented by reference TRBV7-2 and TRBJ2-3, the full variable domain reads GAGVSQSPSNKVTEKGKDVELRCDPISGHTALYWYRQSLGQGLEFLIYFQGNSAPDKSGLPSDRFSAERTGGSVSTLTIQRTQQEDSAVYLCASSRQGSLTVGQYFGPGTRLTVL.

Worth noting for this clonotype: This may be a read error: a much more frequent sequence differs by one nucleotide. This sequence joins TRBV6-2 or TRBV6-3 and TRBJ2-7, with 10 nucleotides matching TRBD1. Germline lookup yields CDR1 MNHEY and CDR2 SVGEGT. The V gene end was trimmed by 6 bases and the J gene end by 2 bases; junction bases not matched to a gene: 4. This CDR3 comprises 14 residues. The CDR3 spells CASRPGQGPYEQYF. The CDR3 bases are TGTGCCAGCAGGCCGGGACAGGGGCCCTACGAGCAGTACTTC.

In this sample, this clonotype turned up many times. V gene TRBV7-9 combines with J gene TRBJ2-5; D is possibly TRBD1 (7 bases). Per germline, CDR1 SEHNR and CDR2 FQNEAQ (reference sequence). The CDR3 is 15 residues long. Trimming took off 5 bases at V and 5 bases at J, with 18 bases between the two ends. DNA for the CDR3: TGTGCCAGCAGCGCGTTCCGGGACAGCGGGGAGACCCAGTACTTC. The encoded protein is CASSAFRDSGETQYF.

The chain links TRBV11-3 to TRBJ2-2; 8 bases map to TRBD1. CDR1 SGHNT and CDR2 YENEEA come from the germline V gene. CDR3 length: 15 amino acids. V lost 3 bases to trimming and J lost 4 bases; unmatched junction nucleotides: 4. The CDR3 loop reads CASSFRGRGTGELFF. The CDR3 DNA sequence: TGTGCCAGCAGCTTCAGGGGGCGCGGCACCGGGGAGCTGTTTTTT.

Regarding this clonotype: Its ends do not fully match the called genes, so a read error is possible. The chain joins TRBV7-9 to TRBJ2-5, with D unclear. Germline values: CDR1 SEHNR, CDR2 FQNEAQ (reference sequence). The length of the CDR3 is 15 residues. CDR3 sequence reads: CTSSSIPPYQGTQYF. In nucleotides, the CDR3 is TGTACCAGCAGCTCGATTCCTCCGTACCAAGGGACCCAGTACTTC.

This clonotype came up many times. V and J are TRBV28 and TRBJ1-4; D is undetermined. The CDR3 runs to 16 residues. Trimming took off 6 bases at V and 5 bases at J, with 19 bases between the two ends. Germline values: CDR1 MDHEN, CDR2 SYDVKM. The CDR3 DNA follows: TGTGCCAGCAGGCTGTTGCGCCGGGGTCCGAATGAAAAACTGTTTTTT. This encodes CASRLLRRGPNEKLFF. Full variable domain (outside the CDR3, taken from reference TRBV28 and TRBJ1-4): DVKVTQSSRYLVKRTGEKVFLECVQDMDHENMFWYRQDPGLGLRLIYFSYDVKMKEKGDIPEGYSVSREKKERFSLILESASTNQTSMYLCASRLLRRGPNEKLFFGSGTQLSVL.

This clonotype appeared many times. This sequence joins TRBV5-8 and TRBJ2-1; D gene unclear. This CDR3 contains 16 residues. V dropped 0 bases and J dropped 0 bases, with 10 bases sitting between them. CDR1 and CDR2 from the germline V gene are SGHTS and YDEGEE. The CDR3: CASSLAGRSSYNEQFF. In DNA, the CDR3 is TGTGCCAGCAGCTTGGCCGGGCGCAGCTCCTACAATGAGCAGTTCTTC.

This clonotype has at least ten counts. This chain uses TRBV2 with TRBJ2-1; possibly TRBD1 or TRBD2 for D (5 bases each). Germline lookup yields CDR1 SNHLY and CDR2 FYNNEI. Between the trimmed V and J ends, which lost 11 bases and 3 bases, there was a span of 8 bases. The CDR3 is 11 residues long. The CDR3 loop reads CAGGGYNEQFF. CDR3 in DNA: TGTGCCGGTGGGGGCTACAATGAGCAGTTCTTC.

In its sample, this clonotype was seen many times. CDR3 protein: CSANLVNTEAFF. CDR3 nucleotide sequence: TGCAGTGCTAACCTAGTAAACACTGAAGCTTTCTTT. The chain uses TRBV20-1 and TRBJ1-1; D is ambiguous. Germline V CDR1 and CDR2: DFQATT, SNEGSKA (reference sequence). This CDR3 comprises 12 residues. V was trimmed by 4 bases and J by 2 bases, leaving 8 bases between them.

This clonotype ranks as medium-sized (0.01 to 0.1%). Relative to the germline gene, one junction end is altered; a read error may explain this. This sequence joins TRBV28 and TRBJ1-5, with D perhaps matching TRBD1 (6 bases). This CDR3 is 18 amino acids long. Germline CDR1 reads MDHEN; CDR2 reads SYDVKM. The DNA of the CDR3 is TGTGCCAGCGGTTTCAACCTCCAGGGGCGAGGGAGGAATCAGCCCCAGCATTTT. Translated: CASGFNLQGRGRNQPQHF.